This section outlines one TCR beta chain sequence together with its context. This record comes from a study of neoadjuvant anti-PD-1 for oral cavity cancer. Blood libraries mostly used roughly 440 ng genomic DNA, six replicates each. The table came from immunoSEQ multiplex PCR; TCRdb's copy has only in-frame clones and leaves some out. The repertoire holds about 14,000 clones, with about two thirds as singletons. The clonotype originates from a person aged 35-79 years with oral cavity squamous cell carcinoma. The source was PBMCs, collected before nivolumab (anti-PD-1) treatment.

DNA for the CDR3: TGTGCCAGCAAACGGACGAACACTGAAGCTTTCTTT. Translating gives CASKRTNTEAFF. V usage is TRBV6-1 and J usage is TRBJ1-1; D ambiguous. This CDR3 contains 12 residues. CDR1 MNHNS and CDR2 SASEGT come from the germline V gene. The V and J ends lost 7 bases and 1 base respectively, with 7 bases between them.